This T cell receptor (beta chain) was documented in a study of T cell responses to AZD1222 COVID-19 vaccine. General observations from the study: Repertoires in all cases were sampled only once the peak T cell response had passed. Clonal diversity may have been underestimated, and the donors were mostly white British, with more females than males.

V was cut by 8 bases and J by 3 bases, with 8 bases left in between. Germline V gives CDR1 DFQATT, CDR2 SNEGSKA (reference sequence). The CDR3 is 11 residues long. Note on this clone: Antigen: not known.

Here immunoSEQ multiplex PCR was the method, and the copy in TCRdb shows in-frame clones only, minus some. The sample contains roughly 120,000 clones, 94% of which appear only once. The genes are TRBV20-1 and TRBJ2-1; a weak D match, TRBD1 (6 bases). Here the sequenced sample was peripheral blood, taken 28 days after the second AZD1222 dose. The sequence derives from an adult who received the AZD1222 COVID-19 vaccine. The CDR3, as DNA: TGCAGTACCAGGGGCTACAATGAGCAGTTCTTC. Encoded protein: CSTRGYNEQFF.